This note documents a single T cell receptor beta chain sequence. This clonotype came up a few times. What this receptor recognizes is not known. The sample holds no much larger clone one base away, and base qualities are not on file. The listed sequencing device is Illumina HiSeq 1500. The public reads were reanalyzed by TCRdb: fastp trimming at Q25, MiXCR alignment, in-frame beta chains only. Rows are combined by CDR3 protein, so each entry shows the most common genes and DNA. Across this sample there are hundreds of thousands of distinct CDR3 sequences, with around 32% seen only once. Of the sample, around an eighth falls within the top ten clones. The data were obtained in a study of T cell repertoires in cytomegalovirus infection (dated by TCRdb to between 2018 and 2021). For the study in its entirety: Recently identified HLA-C-restricted CMV epitopes, whose presentation resists viral immunomodulation, were targeted by peptide stimulations together with well-studied HLA-B-restricted epitopes. Because public TCR beta signatures pointed to carriage of CMV infection together with the matching HLA type, the HLA type of each donor mattered for the analysis.

From cysteine to phenylalanine, the CDR3 is 15 amino acids long. The entry retains the CDR3 DNA only, 45 bases that are in frame from base 1. Sequences MNHEY (CDR1) and SMNVEV (CDR2) are obtained from the germline V gene (reference sequence). V drops 5 bases and J drops 3 bases, leaving 16 bases in between. Broad study findings and their caveats: The ex vivo response was dominated by HLA-C-restricted CMV-specific TCR beta clonotypes, and the single most frequent clonotype in two of eight donors was supplied by these HLA-C-restricted clonotypes. In both this cohort and an independent cohort of approximately 350 donors, the cumulative frequency of public TCR beta family members distinguished carriers of CMV infection plus the relevant HLA type.

The treatment or condition label here, explained by the study, means: in vitro stimulation with specific CMV peptide epitopes to enrich CMV-specific T cells. Recombination linked TRBV27 to TRBJ1-1; TRBD1 is possibly the D segment (5 matching bases). The sequenced sample was cultured CD8+ T cells from PBMCs, obtained from culture after CMV antigen stimulation. The source is a human donor in good health (CMV status not recorded). Some clones in this sample may be carry-over from other donors' samples. The CDR3 protein is CASSPHVAGDTEAFF. The base sequence is TGTGCCAGCAGTCCACATGTCGCGGGGGACACTGAAGCTTTCTTT.